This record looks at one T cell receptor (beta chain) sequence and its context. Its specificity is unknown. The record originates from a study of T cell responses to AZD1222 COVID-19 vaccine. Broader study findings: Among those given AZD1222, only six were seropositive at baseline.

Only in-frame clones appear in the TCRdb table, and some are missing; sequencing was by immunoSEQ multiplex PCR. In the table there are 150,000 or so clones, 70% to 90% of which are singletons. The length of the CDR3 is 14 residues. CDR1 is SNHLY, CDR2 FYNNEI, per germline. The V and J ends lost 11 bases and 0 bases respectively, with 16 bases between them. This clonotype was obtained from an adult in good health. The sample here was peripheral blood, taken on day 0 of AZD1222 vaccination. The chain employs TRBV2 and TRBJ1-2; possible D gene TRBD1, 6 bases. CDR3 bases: TGTGCCGGCGTTACAGGGTCCCCTAACTATGGCTACACCTTC. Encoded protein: CAGVTGSPNYGYTF.